These 31 T cell receptor beta chains were all obtained from the same sample, sequenced in a study of blood T cells in healthy people across ages (dated by TCRdb to the mid-2010s). Library generation was performed with 5' RACE. Sequencing was carried out with an Illumina HiSeq 2500. The second PCR ran for roughly 7 to 11 cycles and used a J-beta primer mix along with a sample-barcoded 5' primer. Clones were called with MiXCR by TCRdb after fastp trimmed the public reads at Q25, and only in-frame beta chains were retained. Each CDR3 protein gets just one entry, which takes the most common genes and DNA from the rows behind it. The sample table lists approximately 810,000 distinct CDR3 sequences, about 30% of them with a count of one. The leading ten clones occupy 17% of the sample. The sequenced sample consisted of blood. Receptor source: an elderly woman in good health.

The chain is built from TRBV6-1 and TRBJ2-2, with no clear D. The germline V gene encodes CDR1 MNHNS and CDR2 SASEGT. V lost 0 bases, J lost 6 bases, and 8 bases lay in between. CDR3 size: 14 residues. DNA of the CDR3: TGTGCCAGCAGTGAAGCGGGCCGGTCCGGGGAGCTGTTTTTT. Its protein product is CASSEAGRSGELFF.

This rearrangement joins TRBV20-1 to TRBJ1-4, with 10 bases identical to TRBD1. The CDR3 loop spans 13 amino acids. The V segment lost 6 bases and the J segment 8 bases; nucleotides outside the gene matches: 6. Per germline, CDR1 DFQATT and CDR2 SNEGSKA (reference sequence). Here the CDR3 DNA reads TGCAGTGCGCGACAGGGGGCTGAAGAAAAACTGTTTTTT. It encodes CSARQGAEEKLFF.

This clonotype occurred many times. The chain is built from TRBV7-2 and TRBJ1-2; no clear D gene. This CDR3 spans 15 amino acids. CDR1 and CDR2 from the germline V gene are SGHTA and FQGNSA. Deletions cut 5 bases from V and 0 bases from J, with 13 bases between. The CDR3 loop is CASSLRLGANYGYTF. The CDR3 coding sequence is TGTGCCAGCAGCCTACGTCTGGGAGCTAACTATGGCTACACCTTC.

This clonotype was detected ten times or more. The gene calls are TRBV7-2 and TRBJ2-5, with 8 nucleotides matching TRBD1. Germline V lookup: CDR1 SGHTA, CDR2 FQGNSA. The V gene end was trimmed by 7 bases and the J gene end by 2 bases; junction bases not matched to a gene: 6. This CDR3 contains 14 residues. CDR3 protein: CASTWDRIQETQYF. CDR3 bases: TGTGCCAGCACCTGGGACAGGATTCAAGAGACCCAGTACTTC.

This clonotype was counted at least ten times. V is TRBV20-1 and J is TRBJ2-5; TRBD1 is a possible D gene (5 bases). Deletions cut 0 bases from V and 4 bases from J, with 15 bases between. CDR3 size: 15 residues. Germline CDR1 and CDR2: DFQATT and SNEGSKA (reference sequence). The CDR3 reads CSARDEQGRGETQYF. CDR3 coding DNA: TGCAGTGCTAGAGACGAGCAGGGAAGGGGAGAGACCCAGTACTTC.

Only a few counts were recorded for this clonotype. V is TRBV2 and J is TRBJ1-5; TRBD1 matches at 10 bases. Looked up from germline, CDR1 is SNHLY and CDR2 is FYNNEI. V lost 8 bases to trimming and J lost 9 bases; unmatched junction nucleotides: 10. The CDR3 is 14 amino acids. In DNA form, the CDR3 reads TGTGCCAGCGCACCGGGACAGGGGTTTCGGCCCCAGCATTTT. Translation: CASAPGQGFRPQHF.

Concerning this clonotype itself: Being one base from a much bigger clone, this may be a read error. The rearrangement links TRBV5-1 to TRBJ2-7; 13 nucleotides line up with TRBD2. The assigned J gene may be wrong: the sequence end matches TRBJ2-5 better. This CDR3 contains 18 residues. Germline values: CDR1 SGHRS, CDR2 YFSETQ. CDR3 DNA sequence: TGCGCCAGCAGCTTGCGTACTAGCGGGGGGGTAACTCGAGAGACCCAGTACTTC. Amino acids: CASSLRTSGGVTRETQYF.

This clonotype has a count of ten or more. This chain joins TRBV18 and TRBJ2-1; possibly TRBD2 for D (6 bases). This CDR3 comprises 15 residues. CDR1 is KGHSH and CDR2 is LQKENI in the germline V gene. V was cut by 2 bases and J by 7 bases, with 15 bases left in between. CDR3 sequence reads: CASSPGQGGFNEQFF. The CDR3 DNA sequence: TGTGCCAGCTCACCAGGGCAGGGAGGTTTTAATGAGCAGTTCTTC.

The chain is built from TRBV4-2 and TRBJ2-1; D unclear. The CDR3 runs to 10 residues. The ends were cut back, 4 bases at V and 12 bases at J, with 7 bases in the middle. Germline CDR1 is LGHNA and CDR2 is YNFKEQ. DNA for the CDR3: TGTGCCAGCAGCCCTTACGGGCAGTTCTTC. Its translation is CASSPYGQFF.

On this clonotype itself: It may be a read error: a sequence one base away is much more abundant. This chain uses TRBV27 with TRBJ2-1; D remains unclear. Gene TRBJ2-7 matches the end of the DNA better, so the J call may be wrong. Germline CDR1 and CDR2: MNHEY and SMNVEV (reference sequence). The CDR3 is 15 amino acids. The CDR3 DNA follows: TGTGCCAGCAGTTTGAAGTACCCTCTCCGCAATGAGCAGTACTTC. Translating gives CASSLKYPLRNEQYF.

V usage is TRBV5-1 and J usage is TRBJ2-6, with D perhaps TRBD1 (6 bases). The CDR3 extends over 18 amino acids. The germline V gene has CDR1 SGHRS and CDR2 YFSETQ. V was clipped by 2 bases and J by 0 bases, with 15 bases between them. The CDR3, as DNA: TGCGCCAGCAGCTTTAATGGGGGCCTGCGCTCTGGGGCCAACGTCCTGACTTTC. The encoded protein is CASSFNGGLRSGANVLTF.

The chain links TRBV20-1 to TRBJ1-3; no clear D. The CDR3 extends over 12 amino acids. CDR1 DFQATT and CDR2 SNEGSKA come from the germline V gene (reference sequence). The V gene lost 3 bases and the J gene lost 8 bases, with 11 bases spanning the gap. The CDR3 coding sequence is TGCAGTGCTAGTTGGGAGGCGGACACCATATATTTT. Translating it yields CSASWEADTIYF.

The chain uses TRBV28 and TRBJ1-3, with 8 bases identical to TRBD1. CDR3 length: 17 amino acids. The germline CDR1 and CDR2 sequences are MDHEN and SYDVKM. The junction had 11 bases not matched to a gene; V was cut back by 5 bases and J by 2 bases. CDR3 sequence: CASSPHPGTGAGNTIYF. The CDR3 DNA reads as TGTGCCAGCAGTCCCCACCCCGGGACAGGAGCTGGAAACACCATATATTTT.

This clonotype was counted between two and nine times. The J gene is TRBJ1-2, the V gene TRBV6-2 or TRBV6-3; 10 nucleotides match TRBD1. Per the germline V gene, CDR1 is MNHEY and CDR2 is SVGEGT. The CDR3 runs to 17 residues. After removal of 6 bases from V and 4 bases from J, the junction contained 14 bases not matched to a gene. CDR3 amino acids: CASSAGTGASGIYGYTF. DNA for the CDR3: TGTGCCAGCAGCGCCGGGACAGGGGCCTCCGGGATCTATGGCTACACCTTC.

In its sample, this clonotype was seen once. The V call is TRBV7-2, the J call TRBJ1-5; 7 bases agree with TRBD1. After removal of 4 bases from V and 1 base from J, the junction contained 4 bases not matched to a gene. The CDR3 spans 15 residues. The germline gives CDR1 SGHTA, CDR2 FQGNSA. CDR3 protein: CASSSRTGSNQPQHF. CDR3 DNA: TGTGCCAGCAGCTCCCGGACAGGCAGCAATCAGCCCCAGCATTTT.

The J gene is TRBJ1-5, the V gene TRBV6-2 or TRBV6-3, with a tentative D call TRBD1 (6 bases). The germline gives CDR1 MNHEY, CDR2 SVGEGT. The CDR3 runs to 19 residues. V lost 6 bases and J 1 base, leaving 25 bases between the germline ends. The CDR3 protein is CASRFTGSGTNPSNQPQHF. DNA of the CDR3: TGTGCCAGCAGGTTTACAGGGAGTGGTACGAATCCGAGCAATCAGCCCCAGCATTTT.

This clonotype occurred many times. V usage is TRBV4-3 and J usage is TRBJ2-1; 9 positions match TRBD2. This CDR3 is 19 amino acids long. J gave up 0 bases and V 3 bases, and 12 bases lay outside the gene matches. Germline loops: CDR1 LGHNA, CDR2 YSLEER. The CDR3 here is CASSQRGGGELSSYNEQFF. The CDR3 nucleotides read TGCGCCAGCAGCCAGAGGGGCGGGGGGGAATTGAGCTCCTACAATGAGCAGTTCTTC.

This chain uses TRBV9 with TRBJ2-3; D is possibly TRBD2 (6 bases). The V end was cut by 4 bases, the J end by 4 bases, with 22 bases between. CDR1 SGDLS and CDR2 YYNGEE come from the germline V gene. The CDR3 has 17 amino acids. DNA of the CDR3: TGTGCCAGCAGCCCCTACGCTCGGGGGAGCAAGGCAGATACGCAGTATTTT. It specifies CASSPYARGSKADTQYF.

This chain uses TRBV7-9 with TRBJ2-2; 8 bases align to TRBD2. V was clipped by 3 bases and J by 4 bases; unmatched bases: 7. The CDR3 is 16 residues long. The germline V gene encodes CDR1 SEHNR and CDR2 FQNEAQ (reference sequence). The CDR3, as DNA: TGTGCCAGCAGCTTTCCGAGCGGGGGTACCACCGGGGAGCTGTTTTTT. As protein: CASSFPSGGTTGELFF.

This clonotype occurred many times. The genes are TRBV12-3 or TRBV12-4 and TRBJ1-5; TRBD1 aligns across 8 bases. The V segment lost 4 bases and the J segment 9 bases; nucleotides outside the gene matches: 8. CDR3 length: 14 residues. The CDR3 bases are TGTGCCAGCAGTTCATATGACAGGGGACGGCCCCAGCATTTT. Translating it yields CASSSYDRGRPQHF.

The chain employs TRBV9 and TRBJ2-7; TRBD2 matches at 7 bases. This CDR3 contains 16 residues. CDR1 is SGDLS and CDR2 is YYNGEE in the germline V gene. Trimming removed 1 base from V and 0 bases from J; junction bases left unmatched: 7. Written as DNA, the CDR3 is TGTGCCAGCAGCGTACGTCGAGCGGGGAGCTCCTACGAGCAGTACTTC. This sequence encodes CASSVRRAGSSYEQYF.

This chain joins TRBV4-3 and TRBJ1-3, with a weak D call TRBD1 (5 bases). The length of the CDR3 is 16 residues. Trimming took off 0 bases at V and 4 bases at J, with 13 bases between the two ends. The V gene's germline CDR1 is LGHNA and CDR2 YSLEER. CDR3 DNA sequence: TGCGCCAGCAGCCAAGAAAGGGGTTACCCGGGAAACACCATATATTTT. This encodes CASSQERGYPGNTIYF.

This clonotype has a handful of counts. The CDR3 region is CASSQGGDRRNQPQHF. The CDR3 DNA is TGCGCCAGCAGCCAAGGAGGGGACAGGAGAAATCAGCCCCAGCATTTT. This chain uses TRBV4-1 with TRBJ1-5, with 8 nucleotides matching TRBD1. V lost 1 base, J lost 4 bases, and 6 bases stayed unmatched. This CDR3 spans 16 amino acids. Germline CDR1 reads MGHRA; CDR2 reads YSYEKL.

This clonotype was seen at least ten times. The chain links TRBV3-1 to TRBJ2-5, with D perhaps matching TRBD1 or TRBD2 (5 bases each). V was pared by 8 bases and J by 5 bases, with 15 bases between. The germline CDR1 and CDR2 sequences are LGHDT and YNNKEL (reference sequence). The length of the CDR3 is 13 residues. The CDR3 protein is CASSRNEGETQYF. The DNA of the CDR3 is TGTGCCAGCTCCAGAAACGAGGGGGAGACCCAGTACTTC.

The V gene is TRBV2, the J gene TRBJ1-5, with TRBD1 as a possible D gene (6 bases). The CDR3 is 18 amino acids. Germline CDR1 SNHLY, CDR2 FYNNEI. V dropped 1 base and J dropped 1 base, with 17 bases sitting between them. The CDR3 loop is CASSEGYFKTGSNQPQHF. The CDR3 DNA follows: TGTGCCAGCAGTGAAGGCTACTTTAAGACAGGAAGCAATCAGCCCCAGCATTTT.

In this sample, this clonotype turned up many times. The chain is built from TRBV7-2 and TRBJ2-3; D possibly corresponds to TRBD2 (7 bases). The CDR3 has 16 amino acids. From germline, CDR1 is SGHTA and CDR2 FQGNSA. V shed 4 bases and J shed 2 bases, with 16 bases lying between them. The CDR3: CASSSLAGALTDTQYF. The CDR3 DNA reads as TGTGCCAGCAGCTCTCTGGCGGGGGCCCTCACAGATACGCAGTATTTT.

In the case of this clonotype: A read error may account for a junction end that differs from germline. The rearrangement uses TRBV10-2 and TRBJ1-5, with D possibly TRBD1 on 5 matching bases. The germline V gene encodes CDR1 WSHSY and CDR2 SAAADI. There are 15 residues in the CDR3. CDR3 nucleotide sequence: TGCGCCAGCAGTAAGACAGAGTATAGCGATCAGCCCCAGCATTTT. The encoded protein is CASSKTEYSDQPQHF.

The rearrangement joins TRBV5-1 to TRBJ1-5; D uncertain. There are 13 residues in the CDR3. The V end was cut by 5 bases, the J end by 2 bases, with 8 bases between. Germline CDR1 and CDR2: SGHRS and YFSETQ. The CDR3 loop reads CASSHPRNQPQHF. The CDR3 DNA reads as TGCGCCAGCAGTCACCCCCGCAATCAGCCCCAGCATTTT.

This clonotype was seen a few times. The chain couples TRBV7-9 to TRBJ2-2; 7 bases line up with TRBD1. Germline CDR1 is SEHNR and CDR2 is FQNEAQ (reference sequence). V dropped 5 bases and J dropped 5; count of bases not matched to a gene: 8. The CDR3 is 15 residues long. CDR3 nucleotide sequence: TGTGCCAGCAGCGCTCGACAGGGATTAACCGGGGAGCTGTTTTTT. Translated: CASSARQGLTGELFF.

A single count supports this clonotype. The junction differs from germline at one of its ends, possibly a read error. The chain has TRBV5-1 and TRBJ1-2, with 9 positions matching TRBD1. The CDR3 spans 14 residues. From germline, CDR1 is SGHRS and CDR2 YFSETQ. The CDR3 loop is CAGSFTGTGNGYTF. CDR3 bases: TGCGCCGGCAGCTTTACCGGGACAGGGAATGGCTACACCTTC.

This clonotype was counted once. At one of its ends the junction is not consistent with the germline gene, which may arise from a read error. CDR3 DNA: TGTGTCAGCAGCCCCACTAGCGGTAACACCGGGGAGCTGTTTTTT. Translating it yields CVSSPTSGNTGELFF. The chain links TRBV4-2 to TRBJ2-2; TRBD2 matches at 8 bases. The CDR3 consists of 15 residues. The germline gives CDR1 LGHNA, CDR2 YNFKEQ.